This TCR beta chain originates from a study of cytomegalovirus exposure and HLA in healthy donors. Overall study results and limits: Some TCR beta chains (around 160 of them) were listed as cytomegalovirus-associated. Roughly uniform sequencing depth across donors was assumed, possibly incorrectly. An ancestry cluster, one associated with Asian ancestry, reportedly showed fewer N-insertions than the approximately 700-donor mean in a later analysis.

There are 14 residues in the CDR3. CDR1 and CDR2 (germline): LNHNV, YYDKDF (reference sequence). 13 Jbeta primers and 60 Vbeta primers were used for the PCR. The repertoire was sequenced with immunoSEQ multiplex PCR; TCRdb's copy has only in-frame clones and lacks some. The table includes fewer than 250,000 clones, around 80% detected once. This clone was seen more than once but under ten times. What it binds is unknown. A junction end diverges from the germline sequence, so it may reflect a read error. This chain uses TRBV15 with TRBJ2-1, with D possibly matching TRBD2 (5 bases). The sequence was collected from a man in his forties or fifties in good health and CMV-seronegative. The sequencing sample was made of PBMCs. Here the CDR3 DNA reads TGTGCCACCAGTAGAGACTACTTCTACAATGAGCAGTTCTTC. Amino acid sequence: CATSRDYFYNEQFF.